The present entry profiles one T cell receptor beta chain with its context. The antigen is undetermined. This entry is derived from a study of T-cell memory formation after mild COVID-19. Looking at the study overall: Largely, TCR clusters stayed within a single donor. The study, taken as a whole, reports: SARS-CoV-2 specificity was not confirmed for second-wave clones peaking on day 37. Chiefly within CM and EM were the contracting CD4+ clones; CD8+ ones were within EMRA.

MiXCR was run by TCRdb on the 5' RACE reads, yielding one entry per CDR3 protein. The sample shows around 150,000 distinct CDR3 sequences, about 9.9% of them seen only once. This CDR3 contains 13 residues. Trimming left V 7 bases short and J 2 bases short, with 9 bases between. Germline V gene data show CDR1 as KGHDR and CDR2 as SFDVKD. Sample: PBMCs or a T cell subset sorted from them (not recorded which). This clonotype was sampled from a man between 18 and 35 years old who had mild COVID-19 (a few samples of this study predate the infection). Cell type and time point are not known. The chain joins TRBV24-1 to TRBJ2-3; no firm D call. The CDR3 sequence: CATSTGNTDTQYF. DNA for the CDR3: TGTGCCACCAGCACGGGTAACACAGATACGCAGTATTTT.